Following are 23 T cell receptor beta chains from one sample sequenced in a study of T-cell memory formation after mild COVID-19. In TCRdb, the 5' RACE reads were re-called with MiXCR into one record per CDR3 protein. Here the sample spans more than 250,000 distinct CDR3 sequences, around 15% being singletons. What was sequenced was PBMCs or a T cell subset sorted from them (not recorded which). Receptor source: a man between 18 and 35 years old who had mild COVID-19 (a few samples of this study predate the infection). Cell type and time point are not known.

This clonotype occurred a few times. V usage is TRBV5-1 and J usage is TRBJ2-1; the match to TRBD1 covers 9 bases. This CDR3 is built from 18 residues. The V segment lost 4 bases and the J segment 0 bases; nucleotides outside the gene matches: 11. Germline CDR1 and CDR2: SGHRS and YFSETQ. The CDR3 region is CASSPGWGTGSSYNEQFF. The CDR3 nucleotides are TGCGCCAGCAGCCCGGGATGGGGGACAGGGTCCTCCTACAATGAGCAGTTCTTC.

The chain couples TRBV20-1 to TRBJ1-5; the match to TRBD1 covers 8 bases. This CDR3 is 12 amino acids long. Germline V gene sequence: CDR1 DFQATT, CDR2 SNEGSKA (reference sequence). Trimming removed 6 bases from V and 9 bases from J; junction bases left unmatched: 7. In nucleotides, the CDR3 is TGCAGTGCCCCGACAGGGGTAGGGCCCCAGCATTTT. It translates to CSAPTGVGPQHF.

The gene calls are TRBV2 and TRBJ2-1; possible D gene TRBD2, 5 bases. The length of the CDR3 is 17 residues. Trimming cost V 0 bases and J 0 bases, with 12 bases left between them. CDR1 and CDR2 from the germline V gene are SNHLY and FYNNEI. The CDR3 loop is CASSEALGKSSYNEQFF. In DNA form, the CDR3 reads TGTGCCAGCAGTGAAGCGCTCGGGAAAAGCTCCTACAATGAGCAGTTCTTC.

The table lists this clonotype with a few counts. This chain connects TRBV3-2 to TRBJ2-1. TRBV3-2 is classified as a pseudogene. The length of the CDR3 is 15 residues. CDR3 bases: TGTGCCAGCAGCCAGCGCGGTTCGCTCTACAATGAGCAGTTCTTC. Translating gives CASSQRGSLYNEQFF.

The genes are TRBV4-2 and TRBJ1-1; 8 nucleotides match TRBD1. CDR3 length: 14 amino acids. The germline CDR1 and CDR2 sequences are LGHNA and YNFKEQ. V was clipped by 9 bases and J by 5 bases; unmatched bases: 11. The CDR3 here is CASLVTGEGTEAFF. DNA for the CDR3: TGTGCCAGTCTTGTGACAGGGGAGGGTACTGAAGCTTTCTTT.

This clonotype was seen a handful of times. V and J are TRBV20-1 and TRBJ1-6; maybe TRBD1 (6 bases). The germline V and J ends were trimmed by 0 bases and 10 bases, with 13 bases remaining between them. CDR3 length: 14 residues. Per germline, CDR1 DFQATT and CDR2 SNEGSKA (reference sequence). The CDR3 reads CSARDPGGRSPLHF. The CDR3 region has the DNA TGCAGTGCTAGAGATCCCGGGGGCAGGTCACCCCTCCACTTT.

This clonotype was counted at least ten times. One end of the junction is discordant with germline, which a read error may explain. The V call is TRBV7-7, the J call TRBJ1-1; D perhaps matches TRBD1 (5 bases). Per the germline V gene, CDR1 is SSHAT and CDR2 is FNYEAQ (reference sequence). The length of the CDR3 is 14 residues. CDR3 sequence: CASSSRDRNTEAFF. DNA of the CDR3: TGTGCTAGCAGCTCCCGGGACCGGAACACTGAAGCTTTCTTT.

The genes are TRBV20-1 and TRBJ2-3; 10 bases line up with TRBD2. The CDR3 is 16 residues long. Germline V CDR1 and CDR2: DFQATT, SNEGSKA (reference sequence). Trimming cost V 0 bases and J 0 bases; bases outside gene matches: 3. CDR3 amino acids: CSARERLAGSTDTQYF. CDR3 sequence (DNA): TGCAGTGCTAGAGAGCGACTAGCGGGTAGCACAGATACGCAGTATTTT.

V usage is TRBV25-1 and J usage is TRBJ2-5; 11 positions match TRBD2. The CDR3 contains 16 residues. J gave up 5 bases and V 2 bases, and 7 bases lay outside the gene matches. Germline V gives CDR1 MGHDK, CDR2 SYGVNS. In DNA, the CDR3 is TGTGCCAGCAGTGAAAAGACTAGCGGGGCTGGGGAGACCCAGTACTTC. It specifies CASSEKTSGAGETQYF.

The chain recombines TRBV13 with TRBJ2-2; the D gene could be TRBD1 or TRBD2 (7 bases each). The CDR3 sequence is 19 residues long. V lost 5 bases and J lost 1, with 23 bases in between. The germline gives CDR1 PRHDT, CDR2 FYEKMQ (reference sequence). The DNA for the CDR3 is TGTGCCAGCAGCAACGAGCGGGACAGCGTTTACAGGAACACCGGGGAGCTGTTTTTT. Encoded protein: CASSNERDSVYRNTGELFF.

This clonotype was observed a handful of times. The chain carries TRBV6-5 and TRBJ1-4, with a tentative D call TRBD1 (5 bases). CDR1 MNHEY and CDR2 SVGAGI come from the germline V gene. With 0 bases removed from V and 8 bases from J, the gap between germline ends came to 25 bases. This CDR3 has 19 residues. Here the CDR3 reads CASSYSPRWRGRIGEKLFF. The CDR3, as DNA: TGTGCCAGCAGTTACTCCCCGCGGTGGCGGGGCAGGATAGGCGAAAAACTGTTTTTT.

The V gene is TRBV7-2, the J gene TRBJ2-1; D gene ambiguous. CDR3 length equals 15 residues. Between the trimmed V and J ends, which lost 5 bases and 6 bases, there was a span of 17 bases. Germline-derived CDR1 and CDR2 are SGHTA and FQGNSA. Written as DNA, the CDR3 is TGTGCCAGCAGCCCTCCGGTATATAGTGGCAATGAGCAGTTCTTC. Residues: CASSPPVYSGNEQFF. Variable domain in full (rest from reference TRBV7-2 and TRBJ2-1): GAGVSQSPSNKVTEKGKDVELRCDPISGHTALYWYRQSLGQGLEFLIYFQGNSAPDKSGLPSDRFSAERTGGSVSTLTIQRTQQEDSAVYLCASSPPVYSGNEQFFGPGTRLTVL.

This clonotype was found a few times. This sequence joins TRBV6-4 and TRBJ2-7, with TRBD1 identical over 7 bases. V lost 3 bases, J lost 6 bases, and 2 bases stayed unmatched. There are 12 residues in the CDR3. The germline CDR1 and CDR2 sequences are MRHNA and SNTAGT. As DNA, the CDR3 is TGTGCCAGCAGTGAGACAGGGACCGAGCAGTACGTC. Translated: CASSETGTEQYV.

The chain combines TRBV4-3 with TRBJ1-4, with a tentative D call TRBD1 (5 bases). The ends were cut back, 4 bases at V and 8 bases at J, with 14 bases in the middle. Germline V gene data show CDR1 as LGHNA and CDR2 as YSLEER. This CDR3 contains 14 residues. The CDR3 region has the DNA TGCGCCAGCAGCCCACGGGCAGGGTTCGAAAAACTGTTTTTT. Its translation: CASSPRAGFEKLFF.

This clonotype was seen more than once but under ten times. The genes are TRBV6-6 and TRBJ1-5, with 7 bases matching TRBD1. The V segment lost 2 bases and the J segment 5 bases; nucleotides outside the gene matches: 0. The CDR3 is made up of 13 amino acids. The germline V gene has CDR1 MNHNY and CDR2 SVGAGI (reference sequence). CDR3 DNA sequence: TGTGCCAGCAGTTACGACAGGGATCAGCCCCAGCATTTT. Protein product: CASSYDRDQPQHF.

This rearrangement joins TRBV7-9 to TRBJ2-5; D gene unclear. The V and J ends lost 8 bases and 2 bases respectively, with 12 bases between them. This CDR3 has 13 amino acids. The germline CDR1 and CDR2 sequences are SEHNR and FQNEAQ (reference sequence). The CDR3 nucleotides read TGTGCCAGCGTCCTGGGGTTACAAGAGACCCAGTACTTC. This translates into CASVLGLQETQYF.

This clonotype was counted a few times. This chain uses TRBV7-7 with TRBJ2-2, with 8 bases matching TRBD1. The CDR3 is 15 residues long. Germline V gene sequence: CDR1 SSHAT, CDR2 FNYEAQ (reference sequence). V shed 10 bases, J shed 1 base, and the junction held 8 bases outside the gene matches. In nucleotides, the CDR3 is TGTGCCACATATCCCGGGACAGGGAACACCGGGGAGCTGTTTTTT. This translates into CATYPGTGNTGELFF.

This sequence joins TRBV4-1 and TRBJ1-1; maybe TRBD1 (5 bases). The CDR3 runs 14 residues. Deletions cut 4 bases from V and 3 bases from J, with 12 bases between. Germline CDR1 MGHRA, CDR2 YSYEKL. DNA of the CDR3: TGCGCCAGCAGCCCCAGGGTAGATGACACTGAAGCTTTCTTT. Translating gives CASSPRVDDTEAFF.

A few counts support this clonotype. The CDR3 sequence is CASSSPHRGSYEQYF. DNA of the CDR3: TGTGCCAGCAGTTCGCCCCACAGGGGCTCCTACGAGCAGTACTTC. The chain links TRBV12-3 or TRBV12-4 to TRBJ2-7, with 7 bases that match TRBD1. The trim removed 4 bases at V and 0 bases at J, leaving 6 bases unmatched. CDR3 length: 15 amino acids.

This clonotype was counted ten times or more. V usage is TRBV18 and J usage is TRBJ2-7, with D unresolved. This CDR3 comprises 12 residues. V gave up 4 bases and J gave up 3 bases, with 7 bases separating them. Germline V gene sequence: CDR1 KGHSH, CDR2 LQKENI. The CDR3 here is CASSQANYEQYF. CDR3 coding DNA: TGTGCCAGCTCACAGGCTAACTACGAGCAGTACTTC.

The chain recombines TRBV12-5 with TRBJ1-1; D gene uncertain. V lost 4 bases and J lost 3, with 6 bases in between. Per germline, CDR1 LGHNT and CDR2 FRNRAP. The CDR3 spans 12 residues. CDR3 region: CASGSQDTEAFF. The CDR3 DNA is TGTGCTAGTGGTTCTCAGGACACTGAAGCTTTCTTT.

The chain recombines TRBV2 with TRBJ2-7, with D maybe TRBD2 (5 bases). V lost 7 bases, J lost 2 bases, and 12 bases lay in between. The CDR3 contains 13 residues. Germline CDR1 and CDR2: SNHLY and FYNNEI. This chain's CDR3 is CASNGGGTYEQYF. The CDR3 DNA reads TGTGCCAGCAATGGCGGAGGAACCTACGAGCAGTACTTC.

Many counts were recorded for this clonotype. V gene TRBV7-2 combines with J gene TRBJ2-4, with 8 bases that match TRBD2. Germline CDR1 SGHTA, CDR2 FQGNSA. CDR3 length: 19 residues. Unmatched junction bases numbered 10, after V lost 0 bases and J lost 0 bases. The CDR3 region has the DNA TGTGCCAGCAGCTTAGCCTTGGCGCGGGGGGTACTAGCCAAAAACATTCAGTACTTC. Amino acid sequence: CASSLALARGVLAKNIQYF.